This section outlines one T cell receptor (beta chain) sequence together with its context. Using immunoSEQ multiplex PCR, the repertoire was profiled, and TCRdb retains in-frame clones only, with some absent. The sample yields about 130,000 clones, about 87% seen once. The sample originates from a study of cytomegalovirus exposure and HLA in healthy donors. CDR3 size: 15 residues. The V segment lost 1 base and the J segment 3 bases; nucleotides outside the gene matches: 5. Germline V gene lookup returns CDR1 MNHEY and CDR2 SMNVEV (reference sequence). The sequence was obtained from a young woman in good health and CMV-seropositive. The rearrangement links TRBV27 to TRBJ2-5, with 7 bases aligning to TRBD2. What was sequenced was PBMCs. CDR3 in amino acids: CASSLYSGLKETQYF. In nucleotides, the CDR3 is TGTGCCAGCAGTTTATATTCGGGACTAAAAGAGACCCAGTACTTC.